One sample yielded the 30 T cell receptor beta chains listed below, sequenced in a study of beta chain features in type 1 diabetes. The investigators reverse transcribed all of the isolated RNA, so they sequenced expressed TCRB transcripts. Sequencing used immunoSEQ multiplex PCR; TCRdb keeps in-frame clones, though not all of them. The sample carries 200,000 to 250,000 clones, 9.6% recorded once. Material: naive CD4+ T cells from blood. The receptors stem from a woman in her late teens or twenties in good health.

This clone was seen a few times. The chain links TRBV5-4 to TRBJ2-5, with 7 bases identical to TRBD1. This CDR3 has 14 residues. The germline V gene encodes CDR1 SGHNT and CDR2 YYREEE (reference sequence). V lost 0 bases to trimming and J lost 5 bases; unmatched junction nucleotides: 4. DNA for the CDR3: TGTGCCAGCAGCTTGGAGGGGGCGTGGGAGACCCAGTACTTC. It yields the protein CASSLEGAWETQYF. Using reference TRBV5-4 and TRBJ2-5 for the parts outside the CDR3, the full variable domain is ETGVTQSPTHLIKTRGQQVTLRCSSQSGHNTVSWYQQALGQGPQFIFQYYREEENGRGNFPPRFSGLQFPNYSSELNVNALELDDSALYLCASSLEGAWETQYFGPGTRLLVL.

CDR3 nucleotides: TGTGCCAGCAGCTTTGGGACTAGCGACCTCTACGAGCAGTACTTC. Amino acids: CASSFGTSDLYEQYF. The rearrangement links TRBV5-4 to TRBJ2-7, with 10 positions matching TRBD2. V was clipped by 2 bases and J by 3 bases; unmatched bases: 5. Germline CDR1 is SGHNT and CDR2 is YYREEE (reference sequence). The CDR3 is made up of 15 amino acids.

A few counts support this clone. The genes are TRBV7-3 and TRBJ2-3; D perhaps matches TRBD2 (7 bases). V lost 11 bases to trimming and J lost 2 bases, with 14 bases between them. The CDR3 runs 13 residues. Germline loops: CDR1 SGHTA, CDR2 FQGTGA. The CDR3 sequence: CARGADFTDTQYF. In DNA form, the CDR3 reads TGTGCCCGGGGGGCAGATTTCACAGATACGCAGTATTTT.

V and J are TRBV5-1 and TRBJ1-1, with a possible D match to TRBD1 (5 bases). Trimming took 4 bases from V and 3 from J, leaving 19 bases between them. Germline values: CDR1 SGHRS, CDR2 YFSETQ. The CDR3 contains 16 residues. The CDR3 coding sequence is TGCGCCAGCAGCGACCCGAGGGGAGGAAAGGACACTGAAGCTTTCTTT. Its translation: CASSDPRGGKDTEAFF.

The CDR3 protein is CASSFTRLAGGLNEQFF. For the CDR3, the DNA is TGTGCCAGCAGCTTCACCCGACTAGCGGGAGGCCTCAATGAGCAGTTCTTC. The chain combines TRBV7-9 with TRBJ2-1; 13 bases are a match to TRBD2. With 3 bases clipped from V and 6 bases from J, the junction kept 8 bases outside the gene matches. CDR1 is SEHNR, CDR2 FQNEAQ, per germline (reference sequence). CDR3 size: 17 residues. The full variable domain, its missing parts supplied by reference TRBV7-9 and TRBJ2-1, is DTGVSQNPRHKITKRGQNVTFRCDPISEHNRLYWYRQTLGQGPEFLTYFQNEAQLEKSRLLSDRFSAERPKGSFSTLEIQRTEQGDSAMYLCASSFTRLAGGLNEQFFGPGTRLTVL.

This clone has more than one count but fewer than ten. V is TRBV30 and J is TRBJ2-3, with D possibly TRBD2 on 6 matching bases. Germline V gene sequence: CDR1 GTSNPN, CDR2 SVGIG (reference sequence). This CDR3 region has 16 residues. V lost 0 bases and J lost 5, with 18 bases in between. CDR3 loop: CAWSVPLTSRVDTQYF. CDR3 DNA sequence: TGTGCCTGGAGTGTACCTCTGACTAGTCGAGTAGATACGCAGTATTTT.

This clone has a handful of counts. This chain connects TRBV14 to TRBJ2-7; 9 nucleotides line up with TRBD1. The trim removed 1 base at V and 7 bases at J, leaving 5 bases unmatched. In germline, CDR1 is SGHDN, CDR2 FVKESK. The CDR3 is 14 amino acids. CDR3 in amino acids: CASSQAGTGPEQYF. DNA of the CDR3: TGTGCCAGCAGCCAAGCCGGGACAGGGCCTGAGCAGTACTTC.

The chain uses TRBV18 and TRBJ2-7, with D perhaps matching TRBD1 (6 bases). The V gene's germline CDR1 is KGHSH and CDR2 LQKENI. This CDR3 is 14 amino acids long. V dropped 4 bases and J dropped 3 bases, with 13 bases sitting between them. CDR3 DNA sequence: TGTGCCAGCTCACTATCCGGACAGATCTACGAGCAGTACTTC. Amino acids: CASSLSGQIYEQYF.

This clone turned up a few times. The rearrangement joins TRBV14 to TRBJ2-7; 7 positions agree with TRBD1. Germline lookup yields CDR1 SGHDN and CDR2 FVKESK. This CDR3 has 16 amino acids. J was trimmed by 1 base and V by 4 bases; bases with no gene match: 10. The CDR3 here is CASSPGGRGWSYEQYF. DNA of the CDR3: TGTGCCAGCAGCCCAGGGGGTAGAGGCTGGTCCTACGAGCAGTACTTC.

The chain joins TRBV6-5 to TRBJ1-1; D remains unclear. The CDR3 is made up of 12 amino acids. Germline CDR1 reads MNHEY; CDR2 reads SVGAGI. V shed 8 bases and J shed 0 bases, with 7 bases lying between them. The CDR3 DNA reads as TGTGCCAGCGGAACAGTGAACACTGAAGCTTTCTTT. This translates into CASGTVNTEAFF.

The chain has TRBV6-6 and TRBJ2-1; TRBD2 aligns across 8 bases. This CDR3 is 12 amino acids long. The J segment lost 8 bases and the V segment lost 8 bases, leaving 5 bases of the junction unmatched. Looked up from germline, CDR1 is MNHNY and CDR2 is SVGAGI (reference sequence). CDR3: CASGASGYEQFF. CDR3 in DNA: TGTGCCAGCGGGGCTAGCGGGTATGAGCAGTTCTTC.

J is TRBJ2-1 and V is TRBV5-4, with TRBD2 matching over 16 bases. V trimming: 4 bases; J trimming: 4 bases; junction bases outside the gene matches: 8. This CDR3 has 18 residues. CDR1 is SGHNT and CDR2 is YYREEE in the germline V gene (reference sequence). The CDR3 here is CASSGGTSGRANYNEQFF. DNA of the CDR3: TGTGCCAGCAGCGGGGGGACTAGCGGGAGGGCCAATTACAATGAGCAGTTCTTC.

This clone was seen a few times. J is TRBJ2-7 and V is TRBV14; 12 bases match TRBD2. The length of the CDR3 is 15 residues. The ends lost 5 bases at V and 9 bases at J; junction bases unmatched: 11. The germline V gene has CDR1 SGHDN and CDR2 FVKESK. The CDR3 coding sequence is TGTGCCAGCAGCGTAAGGGGACTAGCGGGCCCGGGGCAGTACTTC. This gives the protein CASSVRGLAGPGQYF.

This clone was recorded a few times. The CDR3 nucleotides read TGTGCCAGCAGCCCGTTTCTCCGGGACAGACATTACGAGCAGTACTTC. It translates to CASSPFLRDRHYEQYF. The chain uses TRBV7-9 and TRBJ2-7; TRBD1 matches at 7 bases. The CDR3 loop spans 16 amino acids. V trimming: 5 bases; J trimming: 4 bases; junction bases outside the gene matches: 14. Germline values: CDR1 SEHNR, CDR2 FQNEAQ (reference sequence).

DNA for the CDR3: TGCGCCAGCAGCTTCCGGACAGGGGGCAGTTACACCTTC. This encodes CASSFRTGGSYTF. This chain uses TRBV5-1 with TRBJ1-2, with 11 bases fitting TRBD1. CDR3 length: 13 residues. With 2 bases clipped from V and 11 bases from J, the junction kept 5 bases outside the gene matches. Germline values: CDR1 SGHRS, CDR2 YFSETQ.

The gene calls are TRBV11-2 and TRBJ2-7, with a possible D match to TRBD1 (5 bases). V lost 5 bases and J 0 bases, leaving 8 bases between the germline ends. The germline V gene has CDR1 SGHAT and CDR2 FQNNGV. The CDR3 is 13 residues long. This CDR3 is CASSPGFSYEQYF. CDR3 DNA: TGTGCCAGCAGCCCAGGGTTCTCCTACGAGCAGTACTTC.

This chain links TRBV30 with TRBJ2-7; TRBD1 aligns across 9 bases. V lost 2 bases and J lost 4; bases outside the gene matches: 12. This CDR3 comprises 16 residues. CDR1 is GTSNPN and CDR2 is SVGIG in the germline V gene (reference sequence). CDR3 amino acids: CAWSSDRGPFVYEQYF. The DNA of the CDR3 is TGTGCCTGGAGTTCGGACAGGGGTCCGTTCGTGTACGAGCAGTACTTC.

This clone was seen a handful of times. J is TRBJ1-3 and V is TRBV2; D gene ambiguous. Trimming took off 2 bases at V and 2 bases at J, with 7 bases between the two ends. CDR1 SNHLY and CDR2 FYNNEI come from the germline V gene. This CDR3 spans 14 amino acids. As DNA, the CDR3 is TGTGCCAGCAGTGAATATCCCGCTGGAAACACCATATATTTT. This gives the protein CASSEYPAGNTIYF.

This clone was observed a few times. The chain has TRBV7-2 and TRBJ1-1; TRBD1 matches 7 bases. Germline trimming cut 5 bases from V and 6 bases from J; bases unmatched to any gene: 9. CDR1 is SGHTA, CDR2 FQGNSA, per germline. The length of the CDR3 is 14 residues. The CDR3 loop is CASSVNTQGAEAFF. The CDR3 DNA reads TGTGCCAGCAGCGTAAACACCCAGGGGGCTGAAGCTTTCTTT.

The J gene is TRBJ1-1, the V gene TRBV30; no firm D call. This CDR3 is 13 amino acids long. The germline V and J ends were trimmed by 4 bases and 1 base, with 10 bases remaining between them. Germline V lookup: CDR1 GTSNPN, CDR2 SVGIG (reference sequence). CDR3 protein: CAWTLDTNTEAFF. CDR3 DNA sequence: TGTGCCTGGACCTTAGACACGAACACTGAAGCTTTCTTT. The whole variable domain, remainder taken from reference TRBV30 and TRBJ1-1, is SQTIHQWPATLVQPVGSPLSLECTVEGTSNPNLYWYRQAAGRGLQLLFYSVGIGQISSEVPQNLSASRPQDRQFILSSKKLLLSDSGFYLCAWTLDTNTEAFFGQGTRLTVV.

The chain employs TRBV9 and TRBJ1-1; D is possibly TRBD1 (5 bases). The germline V gene encodes CDR1 SGDLS and CDR2 YYNGEE. The V gene lost 4 bases and the J gene lost 1 base, with 14 bases spanning the gap. This CDR3 is built from 15 residues. CDR3 region: CASSSHGASNTEAFF. The DNA of the CDR3 is TGTGCCAGCAGCTCTCATGGGGCGTCGAACACTGAAGCTTTCTTT.

This clone showed up just a few times. J is TRBJ2-5 and V is TRBV6-5; 8 bases align to TRBD1. Germline V gene sequence: CDR1 MNHEY, CDR2 SVGAGI. V gave up 2 bases and J gave up 5 bases; unmatched junction bases: 7. The CDR3 consists of 15 residues. DNA of the CDR3: TGTGCCAGCAGTTACAGAGGGGACAGGTGGGAGACCCAGTACTTC. Its translation is CASSYRGDRWETQYF.

The chain is built from TRBV2 and TRBJ1-1, with D unclear. Germline V gene data show CDR1 as SNHLY and CDR2 as FYNNEI. With 6 bases removed from V and 3 bases from J, the gap between germline ends came to 17 bases. This CDR3 spans 15 amino acids. Here the CDR3 DNA reads TGTGCCAGCAGGAAGGAGGCGCTATCGGACACTGAAGCTTTCTTT. Translating gives CASRKEALSDTEAFF. The full variable domain, completed using reference TRBV2 and TRBJ1-1, is EPEVTQTPSHQVTQMGQEVILRCVPISNHLYFYWYRQILGQKVEFLVSFYNNEISEKSEIFDDQFSVERPDGSNFTLKIRSTKLEDSAMYFCASRKEALSDTEAFFGQGTRLTVV.

This clone has ten or more counts. This chain connects TRBV30 to TRBJ2-2; D unclear. Deletions cut 0 bases from V and 5 bases from J, with 7 bases between. The CDR3 length is 13 residues. The germline V gene encodes CDR1 GTSNPN and CDR2 SVGIG (reference sequence). CDR3 protein: CAWSVGGTGELFF. For the CDR3, the DNA is TGTGCCTGGAGTGTAGGCGGTACCGGGGAGCTGTTTTTT.

The chain joins TRBV29-1 to TRBJ1-4; D remains unclear. The CDR3 has 13 residues. The V end was cut by 3 bases, the J end by 7 bases, with 12 bases between. CDR1 SQVTM and CDR2 ANQGSEA come from the germline V gene. CDR3: CSVESSSGEKLFF. DNA for the CDR3: TGCAGCGTTGAGAGCAGTAGCGGTGAAAAACTGTTTTTT.

This clone came up a few times. The chain links TRBV5-1 to TRBJ1-2; the match to TRBD1 covers 10 bases. Germline CDR1 SGHRS, CDR2 YFSETQ. The length of the CDR3 is 13 residues. V trimming: 5 bases; J trimming: 7 bases; junction bases outside the gene matches: 5. The CDR3 spells CASRRGTGVGYTF. CDR3 nucleotides: TGCGCCAGCAGGCGAGGGACAGGGGTTGGCTACACCTTC.

This clone occurred a few times. V and J are TRBV29-1 and TRBJ2-5, with a possible D match to TRBD2 (6 bases). This CDR3 is 12 amino acids long. Trimming shortened V by 7 bases and J by 5 bases, and 14 bases separated the two germline ends. The germline V gene has CDR1 SQVTM and CDR2 ANQGSEA. The CDR3 region has the DNA TGCAGCGGCGACCCTGGGGGGGAGACCCAGTACTTC. Protein product: CSGDPGGETQYF.

This sequence joins TRBV19 and TRBJ1-5; possibly TRBD1 for D (5 bases). The CDR3 is 16 amino acids. Germline-derived CDR1 and CDR2 are LNHDA and SQIVND (reference sequence). Trimming took 4 bases from V and 5 from J, leaving 18 bases between them. In DNA, the CDR3 is TGTGCCAGTAGTACTATGGACATTACCATCCATCAGCCCCAGCATTTT. Its translation is CASSTMDITIHQPQHF.

The chain carries TRBV18 and TRBJ1-4; 8 nucleotides align to TRBD1. The CDR3 is 15 amino acids. With V trimmed by 4 bases and J by 3 bases, 4 bases remained unmatched. The germline V gene encodes CDR1 KGHSH and CDR2 LQKENI. This CDR3 reads CASSQSDRANEKLFF. The CDR3 bases are TGTGCCAGCTCACAGTCGGACAGGGCTAATGAAAAACTGTTTTTT.

The chain has TRBV7-9 and TRBJ2-1, with a tentative D call TRBD2 (5 bases). Germline V CDR1 and CDR2: SEHNR, FQNEAQ (reference sequence). The CDR3 covers 15 residues. Trimming took off 3 bases at V and 0 bases at J, with 9 bases between the two ends. CDR3 residues: CASSFFLASYNEQFF. CDR3 nucleotide sequence: TGTGCCAGCAGCTTTTTTCTAGCCTCCTACAATGAGCAGTTCTTC.